The rows below give T cell receptor beta chains drawn from one sample of a study of cytomegalovirus exposure and HLA in healthy donors. Clones were read by immunoSEQ multiplex PCR, and TCRdb kept only the in-frame ones, dropping some. The sample lists tens of thousands of clones; about nine tenths were seen once. The sample consisted of PBMCs. The receptor source for this set is a man in his thirties or forties in good health and CMV-seronegative. Each CDR3 is given with its conserved first and last residue. The D gene is left open where the match is weak. Not every row has a clone size; where given, it reads once, few, many or a size class.

clone_size	j_call	v_call	d_call	cdr3_nt	cdr3_aa
.	TRBJ1-2	TRBV2	TRBD1	TGTGCCAGCAACCCACAGGGGAACTATGGCTACACCTTC	CASNPQGNYGYTF
.	TRBJ1-5	TRBV5-6	.	TGTGCCAGCAGCCTTCTACCCCGGTCTCCAGGGATAAATCAGCCCCAGCATTTT	CASSLLPRSPGINQPQHF
.	TRBJ2-2	TRBV11-2	TRBD1	TGTGCCAGCAGCTTAGGAAGGGACAGACGAACCGGGGAGCTGTTTTTT	CASSLGRDRRTGELFF
.	TRBJ2-3	TRBV4-2	TRBD2	TGTGCCAGCAGCCATCCTCCTAGCGGACCCAGCACAGATACGCAGTATTTT	CASSHPPSGPSTDTQYF
.	TRBJ1-2	TRBV29-1	.	TGCAGCGTTGAGATACAGGGAGGCTACACCTTC	CSVEIQGGYTF
.	TRBJ1-1	TRBV4-1	.	TGCGCCAGCAGCCAATTAGGAGAAAGGCGGGAGAATGAAGCTTTCTTT	CASSQLGERRENEAFF
.	TRBJ2-7	TRBV5-1	TRBD2	TGCGCCAGCAGCTTGATGCTAGCGGGGCCTGTTCTCTACGAGCAGTACTTC	CASSLMLAGPVLYEQYF
.	TRBJ2-4	TRBV19	TRBD1	TGTGCCAGTAGTGAAACAGGGGACCCACTAGCCAAAAACATTCAGTACTTC	CASSETGDPLAKNIQYF
.	TRBJ1-3	TRBV5-8	.	TGTGCCAGCAGCTTGACAGGCGGTTCGTTCACCATATATTTT	CASSLTGGSFTIYF
once	TRBJ1-3	TRBV5-1	.	TGCGCCAGCAGCTTGGGTCAGGCCCCGGGAAACACCATATATTTT	CASSLGQAPGNTIYF
few	TRBJ2-5	TRBV11-2	.	TGTGCCAGCAGCCTCGGACCCGGGGGAGAGACCCAGTACTTC	CASSLGPGGETQYF
.	TRBJ2-7	TRBV5-5	TRBD2	TGTGCCAGCAGCTTGGTCGCATTAGCGGGAAGCCACGAGCAGTACTTC	CASSLVALAGSHEQYF
.	TRBJ1-5	TRBV6-1	TRBD1	TGTGCCAGCAGTGAAGGCCCGGGACAGGGACAGCCCCAGCATTTT	CASSEGPGQGQPQHF
.	TRBJ2-2	TRBV27	TRBD2	TGTGCCAGCAGTTCCCCTAGCGGGAGCGTCGACACCGGGGAGCTGTTTTTT	CASSSPSGSVDTGELFF
.	TRBJ1-1	TRBV28	.	TGTGCCAGCAGTTTTGGCAGGTCTCGTCCTAAAGCTTTCTTT	CASSFGRSRPKAFF
few	TRBJ2-5	TRBV7-9	TRBD2	TGTGCCAGCAGCTCAGGGGCTAGCGGGAGAGCGGAGACCCAGTACTTC	CASSSGASGRAETQYF
once	TRBJ1-5	TRBV10-3	.	TGTGCCATCAGTGAGGAGGGTGATGGGCGGCCCCAGCATTTT	CAISEEGDGRPQHF
once	TRBJ1-1	TRBV27	.	TGTGCCAGCAGGGAGGGGCTACTCGCTGAAGCTTTCTTT	CASREGLLAEAFF
.	TRBJ1-1	TRBV27	.	TGTGCCAGCAGTTTTGGTTTGGGGGGATACACTGAAGCTTTCTTT	CASSFGLGGYTEAFF
.	TRBJ2-2	TRBV7-6	TRBD1	TGTGCCAGCAGCGTAAGACGGGACAGCAACACCGGGGAGCTGTTTTTT	CASSVRRDSNTGELFF
many	TRBJ1-6	TRBV4-2	.	TGTGCCAGCAGCCAAGATCAGGGATCTTCGGCACCCCTCCACTTT	CASSQDQGSSAPLHF
.	TRBJ2-3	TRBV6-5	.	TGTGCCAGCAGTTACTCGTTCGGAGATACGCAGTATTTT	CASSYSFGDTQYF
.	TRBJ1-6	TRBV5-4	TRBD1	TGTGCCAGCAGCCGGGACAGTAATTCACCCCTCCACTTT	CASSRDSNSPLHF
.	TRBJ1-1	TRBV7-9	.	TGTGCCAGCAGCTTCCAGGGTGAAGCTTTCTTT	CASSFQGEAFF
.	TRBJ2-7	TRBV28	TRBD2	TGTGCCAGCAGTTTAAATCCTAGCGGGAGAAACTACGAGCAGTACTTC	CASSLNPSGRNYEQYF
.	TRBJ1-4	TRBV7-9	TRBD1	TGTGCCAGCAGCGCCGGGACAGGGGAGTATGAAAAACTGTTTTTT	CASSAGTGEYEKLFF
.	TRBJ1-3	TRBV28	.	TGTGCCAGCAGCTCTAGGGAGGTAACCTCTGGAAACACCATATATTTT	CASSSREVTSGNTIYF
.	TRBJ2-2	TRBV20-1	.	TGCAGTGCTAGCAGCACCGGGGAGCTGTTTTTT	CSASSTGELFF
.	TRBJ1-4	TRBV7-9	.	TGTGCCAGCAGCCCGGCCCCCGAGAGAGCCCGCGGAAAAGGACTGTTTTTT	CASSPAPERARGKGLFF
.	TRBJ2-3	TRBV29-1	TRBD1	TGCAGCGTCAGAAGGACAGGCCCCACCACAGATACGCAGTATTTT	CSVRRTGPTTDTQYF
few	TRBJ2-1	TRBV28	.	TGTGCCAGCAGTTCTCCGGGGTGGACAGGGGACCAGCGGGAGGGCAATGAGCAGTTCTTC	CASSSPGWTGDQREGNEQFF
.	TRBJ2-3	TRBV4-1	.	TGCGCCAGCAGCCCTCGGTCGGAGTTTGCCGTAGATACGCAGTATTTT	CASSPRSEFAVDTQYF
.	TRBJ2-3	TRBV11-3	.	TGTGCCAGCAGCTCAGGATCAACGGGGGTAGATACGCAGTATTTT	CASSSGSTGVDTQYF
.	TRBJ1-5	TRBV2	.	TGTGCCAGCAGCCGCGACAGGAGTTATAGCAATCAGCCCCAGCATTTT	CASSRDRSYSNQPQHF
.	TRBJ1-2	TRBV14	.	TGTGCCAGCAGTGGTCCGGGATCCCTATATGGCTACACCTTC	CASSGPGSLYGYTF
.	TRBJ2-3	TRBV4-2	TRBD2	TGTGCCAGCAGCCCACTGAAGACTAGCGGCAGCACAGATACGCAGTATTTT	CASSPLKTSGSTDTQYF
once	TRBJ2-1	TRBV29-1	.	TGCAGCGTTGAAGGAGTTCAGGGGAGCTCCTACAATGAGCAGTTCTTC	CSVEGVQGSSYNEQFF
.	TRBJ2-2	TRBV7-9	.	TGTGCCAGCAGCTTAATGGAGGCCGGGGAGCTGTTTTTT	CASSLMEAGELFF
.	TRBJ1-3	TRBV11-2	.	TGTGCCAGCAGCTTAGTCCCCACACCTAGGTCTGGAAACACCATATATTTT	CASSLVPTPRSGNTIYF
.	TRBJ1-1	TRBV7-7	.	TGTGCGACAAACGGCCCGTGGGTAACTGAAGCTTTCTTT	CATNGPWVTEAFF
.	TRBJ2-7	TRBV7-8	.	TGTGCCAGCAGCTTAGGGGGGGTTTACGAGCAGTACTTC	CASSLGGVYEQYF
.	TRBJ2-1	TRBV6-5	TRBD2	TGTGCCAGCAGTTATGAAGCGGGAGTTTCTAATGAGCAGTTCTTC	CASSYEAGVSNEQFF
.	TRBJ2-1	TRBV28	.	TGTGCCAGCAGACTCGGCCGGGACAATGAGCAGTTCTTC	CASRLGRDNEQFF
.	TRBJ2-6	TRBV7-3	.	TGTGCCAGCAGTACCGTAGCAGGGACTGGGGCCAACGTCCTGACTTTC	CASSTVAGTGANVLTF
.	TRBJ2-1	TRBV7-2	.	TGTGCCAGCAGCTTAAGGTCGGAGTGGCAGATGTTTGAGCAGTTCTTC	CASSLRSEWQMFEQFF
.	TRBJ2-1	TRBV11-3	TRBD1	TGTGCCAGCAGCTTCTGGGGGGGACAGGGAAATGAGCAGTTCTTC	CASSFWGGQGNEQFF
.	TRBJ1-1	TRBV10-2	.	TGCGCCAGCAGCTCAACATCAAGTACTGAAGCTTTCTTT	CASSSTSSTEAFF
.	TRBJ1-3	TRBV6-5	.	TGTGCCAGCAGTTACGACAGACCCAACTCTGGAAACACCATATATTTT	CASSYDRPNSGNTIYF
.	TRBJ2-1	TRBV5-6	.	TGTGCCAGCAGCTTAATCCTTCAGGGCTACTACAATGAGCAGTTCTTC	CASSLILQGYYNEQFF
few	TRBJ1-6	TRBV6-5	TRBD1	TGTGCCAGCAGTTACCGGGGACAGGGGGATTCACCCCTCCACTTT	CASSYRGQGDSPLHF
.	TRBJ2-1	TRBV7-3	TRBD2	TGTGCCAGCAGCTCCCGGGAGGGCAATGAGCAGTTCTTC	CASSSREGNEQFF
.	TRBJ2-7	TRBV18	.	TGTGCCAGCACACCACAGGAGACAGCTTACGAGCAGTACTTC	CASTPQETAYEQYF
.	TRBJ2-5	TRBV5-1	TRBD1	TGCGCCAGCAGCTCAGGGGGTCCCCCTGAGACCCAGTACTTC	CASSSGGPPETQYF
.	TRBJ1-2	TRBV27	TRBD1	TGTGCCAGCAGTGGTTGGGACAGGGGTAATGGCTACACCTTC	CASSGWDRGNGYTF
once	TRBJ1-1	TRBV5-1	.	TGCGCCAGCAGCTTGGCGGGGGGGCATACTGAAGCTTTCTTT	CASSLAGGHTEAFF
.	TRBJ1-2	TRBV27	.	TGTGCCAGCAGTTTATCACAGAACAACTATGGCTACACCTTC	CASSLSQNNYGYTF